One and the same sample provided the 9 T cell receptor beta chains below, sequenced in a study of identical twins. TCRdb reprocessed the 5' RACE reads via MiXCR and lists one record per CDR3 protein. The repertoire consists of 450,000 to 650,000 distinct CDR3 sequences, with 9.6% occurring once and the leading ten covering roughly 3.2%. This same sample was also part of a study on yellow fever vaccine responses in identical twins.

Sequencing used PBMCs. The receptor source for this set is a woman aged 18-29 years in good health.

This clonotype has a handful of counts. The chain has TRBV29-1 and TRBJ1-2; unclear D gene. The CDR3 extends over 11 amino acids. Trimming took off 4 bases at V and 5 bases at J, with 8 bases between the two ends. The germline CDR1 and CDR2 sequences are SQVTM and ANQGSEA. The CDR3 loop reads CSVGSAYGYTF. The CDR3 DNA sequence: TGCAGCGTTGGTTCAGCTTATGGCTACACCTTC.

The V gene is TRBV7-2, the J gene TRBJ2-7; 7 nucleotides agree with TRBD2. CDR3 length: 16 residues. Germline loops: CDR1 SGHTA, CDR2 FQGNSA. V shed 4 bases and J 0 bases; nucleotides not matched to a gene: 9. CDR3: CASSSRGAGLSYEQYF. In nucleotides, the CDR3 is TGTGCCAGCAGCTCCCGCGGAGCGGGACTCTCCTACGAGCAGTACTTC.

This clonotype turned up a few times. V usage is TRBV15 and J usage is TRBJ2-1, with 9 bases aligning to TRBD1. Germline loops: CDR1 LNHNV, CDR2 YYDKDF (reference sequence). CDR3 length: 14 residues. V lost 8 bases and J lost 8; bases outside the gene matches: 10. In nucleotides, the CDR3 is TGTGCCACCGGGCCGGGACAGGGCAGAGATGAGCAGTTCTTC. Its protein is CATGPGQGRDEQFF.

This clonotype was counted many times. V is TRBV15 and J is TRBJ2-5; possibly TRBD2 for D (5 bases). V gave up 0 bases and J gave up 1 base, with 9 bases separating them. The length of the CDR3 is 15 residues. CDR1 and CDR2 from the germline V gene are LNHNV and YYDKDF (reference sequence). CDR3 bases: TGTGCCACCAGCAGAGATCGGGGAATCCAAGAGACCCAGTACTTC. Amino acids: CATSRDRGIQETQYF.

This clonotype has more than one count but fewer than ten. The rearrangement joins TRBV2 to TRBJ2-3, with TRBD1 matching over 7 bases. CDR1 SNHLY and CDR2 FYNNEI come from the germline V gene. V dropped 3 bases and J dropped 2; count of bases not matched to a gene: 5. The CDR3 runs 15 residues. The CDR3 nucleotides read TGTGCCAGCAGTGACCACAGGGGAAACACAGATACGCAGTATTTT. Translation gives CASSDHRGNTDTQYF.

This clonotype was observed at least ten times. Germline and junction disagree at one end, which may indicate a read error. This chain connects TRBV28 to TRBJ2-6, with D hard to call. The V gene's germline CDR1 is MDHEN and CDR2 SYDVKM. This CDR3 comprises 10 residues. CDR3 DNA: TGCTCGGCTGGGGCCAACGTCCTGACTTTC. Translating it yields CSAGANVLTF.

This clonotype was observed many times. CDR3 sequence (DNA): TGTGCCAGCAGCTTAATGGGGAGCCGGGACAACCGGGGTGAGCAGTTCTTC. Translation gives CASSLMGSRDNRGEQFF. The chain carries TRBV7-8 and TRBJ2-1; D perhaps matches TRBD1 (6 bases). Germline V gene sequence: CDR1 SGHVS, CDR2 FQNEAQ. Trimming cost V 2 bases and J 9 bases, with 23 bases left between them. The CDR3 is 17 amino acids.

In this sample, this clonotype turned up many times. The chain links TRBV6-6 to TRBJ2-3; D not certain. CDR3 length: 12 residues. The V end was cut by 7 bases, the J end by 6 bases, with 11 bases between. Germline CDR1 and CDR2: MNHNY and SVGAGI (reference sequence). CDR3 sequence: CASNRYSDTQYF. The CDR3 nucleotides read TGTGCCAGCAACCGCTACTCTGATACGCAGTATTTT.

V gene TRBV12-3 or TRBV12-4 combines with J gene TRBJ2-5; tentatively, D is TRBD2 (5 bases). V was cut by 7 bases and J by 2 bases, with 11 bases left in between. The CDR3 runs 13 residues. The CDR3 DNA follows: TGTGCCAGCACCCCGACTACTCAAGAGACCCAGTACTTC. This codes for CASTPTTQETQYF.